Listed below are T cell receptor beta chains from one sample, sequenced in a study of cytomegalovirus exposure and HLA in healthy donors. Data came from immunoSEQ multiplex PCR; TCRdb stores just in-frame clones and leaves some out. The repertoire holds 150,000 to 200,000 clones, with over 60% as singletons. Source material: PBMCs. The receptors come from a woman aged 35 to 49 in good health and CMV-seronegative. Both conserved end residues are part of each CDR3. The D gene is left open where the match is weak.

TRBV7-3	-	TRBJ2-2	TGTGCCAGCAGCCGATCTTTCCGGGGCGGGGAGCTGTTTTTT	CASSRSFRGGELFF
TRBV18	-	TRBJ1-1	TGTGCCAGCTCACCAAAGGAAAGGGGTAAGGCTTTCTTT	CASSPKERGKAFF
TRBV9	-	TRBJ1-4	TGTGCCAGCAGCGTAGATCAGGCCCCAGGGGAAAAACTGTTTTTT	CASSVDQAPGEKLFF
TRBV19	TRBD1	TRBJ2-3	TGTGCCAGTAGTCGGGAGGACAGGGGGCAGAGAGATACGCAGTATTTT	CASSREDRGQRDTQYF
TRBV19	TRBD1	TRBJ1-1	TGTGCCAGTAGTATTTCAGGGGGGAACACTGAAGCTTTCTTT	CASSISGGNTEAFF
TRBV4-1	TRBD2	TRBJ2-7	TGCGCCAGCAGCCAAGATAGCGGGAGCTCCTACGAGCAGTACTTC	CASSQDSGSSYEQYF
TRBV30	TRBD1	TRBJ2-3	TGTGCCTGGAGGACAGGGGAAGATACGCAGTATTTT	CAWRTGEDTQYF
TRBV6-6	-	TRBJ1-2	TGTGCCAGCAGCAGACTCCTAGCTAACTATGGCTACACCTTC	CASSRLLANYGYTF
TRBV5-6	-	TRBJ2-7	TGTGCCAGCAGCTTGTTGGCAGGGTGGTCCTACGAGCAGTACTTC	CASSLLAGWSYEQYF
TRBV4-3	TRBD1	TRBJ2-1	TGCGCCAGCAGCCCCAGGACAGGGAATGAGCAGTTCTTC	CASSPRTGNEQFF
TRBV5-4	TRBD1	TRBJ2-7	TGTGCCAGCAGCTTTACGGGACAGAAAGAGCAGTACTTC	CASSFTGQKEQYF
TRBV5-1	-	TRBJ1-1	TGCGCCAGCAGCTTGGGCCAGTTGAATGAAGCTTTCTTT	CASSLGQLNEAFF
TRBV11-3	-	TRBJ1-1	TGTGCCAGCAGCTTAGGAGTGGGAGCTGAAGCTTTCTTT	CASSLGVGAEAFF
TRBV2	TRBD2	TRBJ2-1	TGTGCCAGCAGTGAAGAAGCGGGAAGAAGGGCCGTGTCCTACAATGAGCAGTTCTTC	CASSEEAGRRAVSYNEQFF
TRBV6-6	-	TRBJ1-5	TGTGCCAGCAGTTACGGCGGACCCCAGCATTTT	CASSYGGPQHF
TRBV19	TRBD1	TRBJ1-1	TGTGCCAGTGGACAGGGGGAGAGAACTGAAGCTTTCTTT	CASGQGERTEAFF
TRBV7-9	-	TRBJ1-5	TGTTCCAGCAACCGTGGTCGCGGTCAGCCCCAGCATTTT	CSSNRGRGQPQHF
TRBV29-1	TRBD2	TRBJ2-1	TGCAGCGTTGCGGGTCGGACTAGGGGCTACAATGAGCAGTTCTTC	CSVAGRTRGYNEQFF
TRBV5-1	-	TRBJ2-3	TGCGCCAGCAGCTTGCGCGTAGCGGAAAGCACAGATACGCAGTATTTT	CASSLRVAESTDTQYF
TRBV19	-	TRBJ1-1	TGTGCCAGTAGTATAGGCTGGGGGCAAACTGAAGCTTTCTTT	CASSIGWGQTEAFF
TRBV27	-	TRBJ1-1	TGTGCCAGCAGTACCTCCGACAGGCTATTGAACACTGAAGCTTTCTTT	CASSTSDRLLNTEAFF
TRBV12-5	TRBD2	TRBJ2-1	TGTGCTAGTGGTTCTCGGACTAGCCGCTCCTACAATGAGCAGTTCTTC	CASGSRTSRSYNEQFF
TRBV5-4	-	TRBJ2-3	TGTGCCAGCAACCCCCTTGGCCAAAGCACAGATACGCAGTATTTT	CASNPLGQSTDTQYF
TRBV4-1	TRBD2	TRBJ2-3	TGCGCCAGCAGCCAAGAGCGGAGACTAGCGGGATATACGCAGTATTTT	CASSQERRLAGYTQYF